The entry that follows covers one TCR beta chain sequence. This receptor's antigen is unknown. No quality values exist for individual bases; no much larger clone is one base distant. The record originates from a study of cytomegalovirus exposure and HLA in healthy donors (dated by TCRdb to between 2016 and 2019). General notes on the study: A later analysis indicated that the roughly 120 validation repertoires were generated on the platform also employed for the 720 or so repertoires of the first cohort. The aim of the study was to test whether cataloging public T cell receptors could identify signatures of past pathogen exposure. A separate validation cohort of roughly 110 different subjects was used in addition to the 666-subject first cohort. High-throughput TCR immunosequencing, statistical association of individual TCRs with disease status, and machine learning were combined to predict cytomegalovirus infection status. Overall study results and their limits: The authors suggested that the approach could potentially be extended to other disease states and immunological phenotypes. A total of about 180 TCR beta chains were listed by the study as associated with cytomegalovirus. All 120 or so repertoires were used to score co-occurrence in the validation cohort in a later analysis, because that analysis had no HLA typing for the cohort. Three of the identified cytomegalovirus-associated TCR beta chains were confirmed in vitro to be specific for cytomegalovirus antigens. In both the original and validation cohorts, the classifier was reported to diagnose cytomegalovirus status with high specificity and sensitivity. Most TCR sequences were observed very rarely across donors, whereas some public TCRs were present in many individuals. Of the cluster scores, around 95% were above 0 in a later analysis, which found that TCRs clustered in the first cohort also tended to co-occur in the 95 to 150 validation repertoires.

The donors belonged to the validation cohort of about 130 subjects, which was separate from the approximately 700-subject first cohort. Library preparation employed the immunoSEQ multiplex PCR assay. From the authors' description of their analysis: A statistical classification framework was developed to diagnose cytomegalovirus status using the catalog of TCR beta chain sequences. In TCRdb, the immuneACCESS table is reduced to in-frame sequences with V and J assigned. These tables do not hold every clone; where another copy was compared, an unresolved V gene accounts for under half, and the others remain unexplained. From that table come the V and J calls and clone size; the DNA was used to work out D and trimming. In all, the sample holds hundreds of thousands of clones, and more than 75% of those were seen once. The ten largest clonotypes hold 1.5% to 2.5% of the sample. Spanning cysteine to phenylalanine, the CDR3 consists of 17 amino acids. Kept here is only the CDR3 DNA, which spans 51 bases and is read in frame from base 1. V is trimmed back by 2 bases and J by 3 bases, and the junction contains 9 bases that no gene match accounts for. The germline V gene specifies SNHLY as CDR1 and FYNNEI as CDR2.

The sample comprised PBMCs. This sequence was found in a young woman in good health and CMV-seropositive. The V and J segments used are TRBV2 and TRBJ1-5, and TRBD1 matches 8 of the central bases. The nucleotide sequence reads TGTGCCAGCAGTGAAATTGGGAACAGGGGGTACAATCAGCCCCAGCATTTT. It translates to CASSEIGNRGYNQPQHF.